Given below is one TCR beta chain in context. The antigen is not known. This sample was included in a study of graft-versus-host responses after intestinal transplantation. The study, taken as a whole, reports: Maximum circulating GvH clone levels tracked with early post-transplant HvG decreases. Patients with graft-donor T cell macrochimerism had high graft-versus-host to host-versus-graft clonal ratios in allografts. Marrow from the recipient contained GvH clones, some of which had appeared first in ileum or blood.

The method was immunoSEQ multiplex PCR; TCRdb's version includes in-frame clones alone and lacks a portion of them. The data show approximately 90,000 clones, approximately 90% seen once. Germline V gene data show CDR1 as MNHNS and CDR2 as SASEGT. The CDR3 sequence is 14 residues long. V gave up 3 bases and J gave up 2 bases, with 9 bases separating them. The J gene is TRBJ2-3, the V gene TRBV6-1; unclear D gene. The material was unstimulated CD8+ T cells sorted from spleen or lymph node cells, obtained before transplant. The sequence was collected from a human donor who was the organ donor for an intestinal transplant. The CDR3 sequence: CASSDTRDTDTQYF. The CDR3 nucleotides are TGTGCCAGCAGTGATACAAGGGACACAGATACGCAGTATTTT.